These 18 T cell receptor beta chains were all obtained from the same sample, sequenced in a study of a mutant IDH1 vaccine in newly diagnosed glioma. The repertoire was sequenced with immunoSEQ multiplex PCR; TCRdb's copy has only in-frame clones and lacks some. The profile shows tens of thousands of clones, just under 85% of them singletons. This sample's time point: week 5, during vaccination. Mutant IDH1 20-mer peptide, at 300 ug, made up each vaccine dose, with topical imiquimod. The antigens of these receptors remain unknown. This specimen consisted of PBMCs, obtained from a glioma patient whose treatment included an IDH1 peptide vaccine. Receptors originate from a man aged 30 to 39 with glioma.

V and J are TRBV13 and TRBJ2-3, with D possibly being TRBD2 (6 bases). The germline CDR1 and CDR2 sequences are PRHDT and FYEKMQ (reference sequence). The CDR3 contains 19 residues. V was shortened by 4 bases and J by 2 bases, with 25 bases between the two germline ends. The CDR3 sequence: CASSSYPGALGGNTDTQYF. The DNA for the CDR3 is TGTGCCAGCAGCTCCTACCCCGGGGCACTGGGGGGTAACACAGATACGCAGTATTTT.

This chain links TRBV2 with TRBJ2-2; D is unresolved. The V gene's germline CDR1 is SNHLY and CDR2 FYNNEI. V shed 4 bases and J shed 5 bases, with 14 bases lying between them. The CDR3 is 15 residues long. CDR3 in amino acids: CASSVAWQSTGELFF. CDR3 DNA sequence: TGTGCCAGCAGTGTAGCTTGGCAGTCGACCGGGGAGCTGTTTTTT.

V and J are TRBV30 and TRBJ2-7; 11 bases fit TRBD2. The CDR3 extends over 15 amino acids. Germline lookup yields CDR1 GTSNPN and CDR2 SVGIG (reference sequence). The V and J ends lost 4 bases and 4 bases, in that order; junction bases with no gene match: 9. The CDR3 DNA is TGTGCCTGGAAAATACTAGCGGGAGTTGATTACGAGCAGTACTTC. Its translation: CAWKILAGVDYEQYF.

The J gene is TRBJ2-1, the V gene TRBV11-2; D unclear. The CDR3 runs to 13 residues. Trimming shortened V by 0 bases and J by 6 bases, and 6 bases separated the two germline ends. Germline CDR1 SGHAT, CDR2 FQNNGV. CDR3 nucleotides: TGTGCCAGCAGCTTAGATACGGGCAATGAGCAGTTCTTC. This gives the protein CASSLDTGNEQFF. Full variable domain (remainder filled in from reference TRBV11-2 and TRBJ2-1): EAGVAQSPRYKIIEKRQSVAFWCNPISGHATLYWYQQILGQGPKLLIQFQNNGVVDDSQLPKDRFSAERLKGVDSTLKIQPAKLEDSAVYLCASSLDTGNEQFFGPGTRLTVL.

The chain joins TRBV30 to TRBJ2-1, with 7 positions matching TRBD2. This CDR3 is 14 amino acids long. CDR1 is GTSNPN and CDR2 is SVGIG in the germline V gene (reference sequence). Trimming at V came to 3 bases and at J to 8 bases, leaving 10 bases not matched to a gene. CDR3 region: CAWSDLGGRDEQFF. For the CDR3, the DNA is TGTGCCTGGAGCGACTTGGGGGGGAGGGATGAGCAGTTCTTC.

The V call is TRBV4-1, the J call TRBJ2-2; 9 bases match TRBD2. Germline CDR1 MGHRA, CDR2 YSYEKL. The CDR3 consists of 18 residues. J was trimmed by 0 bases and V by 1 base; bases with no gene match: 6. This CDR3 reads CASSQVASGATNTGELFF. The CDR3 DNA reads TGCGCCAGCAGCCAAGTCGCTAGCGGGGCCACGAACACCGGGGAGCTGTTTTTT.

The CDR3 reads CASSIDGARISNQPQHF. CDR3 sequence (DNA): TGTGCCAGTAGTATAGATGGGGCACGGATTAGCAATCAGCCCCAGCATTTT. The chain couples TRBV19 to TRBJ1-5, with D perhaps TRBD1 (5 bases). In germline, CDR1 is LNHDA, CDR2 SQIVND (reference sequence). V was trimmed by 0 bases and J by 0 bases, leaving 12 bases between them. The CDR3 runs to 17 residues.

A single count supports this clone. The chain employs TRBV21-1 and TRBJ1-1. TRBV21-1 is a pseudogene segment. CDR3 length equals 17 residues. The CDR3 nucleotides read TGTGCCAGCAGCGAAAAGCCGTTCGGCGAGAGGGCTACTGAAGCTTTCTTT. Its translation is CASSEKPFGERATEAFF.

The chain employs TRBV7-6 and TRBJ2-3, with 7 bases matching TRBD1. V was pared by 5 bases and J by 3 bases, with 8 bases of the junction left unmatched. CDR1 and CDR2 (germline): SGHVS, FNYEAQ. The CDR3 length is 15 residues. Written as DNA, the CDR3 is TGTGCCAGCAGCCCTACCGGGACAGAGACAGATACGCAGTATTTT. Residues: CASSPTGTETDTQYF.

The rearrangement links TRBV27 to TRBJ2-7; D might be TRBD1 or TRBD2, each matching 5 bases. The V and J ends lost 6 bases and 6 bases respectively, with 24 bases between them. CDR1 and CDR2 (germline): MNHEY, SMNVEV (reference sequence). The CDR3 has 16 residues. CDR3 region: CASRDLGGPDGREQYF. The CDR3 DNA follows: TGTGCCAGCAGGGATCTTGGGGGACCTGACGGTCGCGAGCAGTACTTC.

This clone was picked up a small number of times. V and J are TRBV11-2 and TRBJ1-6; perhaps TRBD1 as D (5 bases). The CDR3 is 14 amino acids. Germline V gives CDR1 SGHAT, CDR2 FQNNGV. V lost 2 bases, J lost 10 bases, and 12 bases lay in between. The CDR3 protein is CASSLTGGNSPLHF. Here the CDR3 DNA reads TGTGCCAGCAGCTTAACCGGGGGAAACTCACCCCTCCACTTT.

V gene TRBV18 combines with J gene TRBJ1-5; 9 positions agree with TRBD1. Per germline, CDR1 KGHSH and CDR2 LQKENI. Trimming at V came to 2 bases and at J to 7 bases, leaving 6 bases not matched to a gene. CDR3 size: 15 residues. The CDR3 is CASSPSTGGNQPQHF. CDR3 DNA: TGTGCCAGCTCACCATCGACAGGGGGGAACCAGCCCCAGCATTTT.

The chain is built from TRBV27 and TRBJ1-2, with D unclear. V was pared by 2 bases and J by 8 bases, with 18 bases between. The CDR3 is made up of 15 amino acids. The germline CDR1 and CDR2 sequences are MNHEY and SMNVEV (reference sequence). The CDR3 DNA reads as TGTGCCAGCAGTTTAACAGCCACCAGATCTTTAGGCTACACCTTC. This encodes CASSLTATRSLGYTF.

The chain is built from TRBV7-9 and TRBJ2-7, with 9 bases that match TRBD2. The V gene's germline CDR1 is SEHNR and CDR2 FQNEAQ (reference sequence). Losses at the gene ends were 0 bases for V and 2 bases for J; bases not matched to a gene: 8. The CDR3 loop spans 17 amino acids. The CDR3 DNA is TGTGCCAGCAGCTTAGCGCGCACTAGCGGGCGGGCCTACGAGCAGTACTTC. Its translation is CASSLARTSGRAYEQYF.

Here the CDR3 DNA reads TGTGCCAGCAGCTTACAGGGAATTTCTGGAAACACCATATATTTT. It translates to CASSLQGISGNTIYF. This rearrangement joins TRBV9 to TRBJ1-3, with a tentative D call TRBD1 (6 bases). Looked up from germline, CDR1 is SGDLS and CDR2 is YYNGEE. This CDR3 region has 15 residues. V lost 4 bases, J lost 1 base, and 12 bases lay in between. Using reference TRBV9 and TRBJ1-3 for the parts outside the CDR3, the full variable domain is DSGVTQTPKHLITATGQRVTLRCSPRSGDLSVYWYQQSLDQGLQFLIQYYNGEERAKGNILERFSAQQFPDLHSELNLSSLELGDSALYFCASSLQGISGNTIYFGEGSWLTVV.

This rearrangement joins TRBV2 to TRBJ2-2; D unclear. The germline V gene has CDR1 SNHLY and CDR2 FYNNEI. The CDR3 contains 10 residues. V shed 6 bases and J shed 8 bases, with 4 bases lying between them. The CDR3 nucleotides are TGTGCCAGCAGCAAAGGGGAGCTGTTTTTT. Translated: CASSKGELFF.

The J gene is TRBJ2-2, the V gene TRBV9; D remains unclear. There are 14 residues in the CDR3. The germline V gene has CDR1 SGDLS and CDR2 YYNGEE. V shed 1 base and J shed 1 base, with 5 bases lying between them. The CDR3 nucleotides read TGTGCCAGCAGCGTACTGGTGAACACCGGGGAGCTGTTTTTT. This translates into CASSVLVNTGELFF.

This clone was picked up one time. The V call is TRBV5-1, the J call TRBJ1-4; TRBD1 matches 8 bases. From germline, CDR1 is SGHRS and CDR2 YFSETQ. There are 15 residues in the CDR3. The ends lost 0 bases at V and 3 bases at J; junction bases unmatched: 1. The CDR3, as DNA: TGCGCCAGCAGCTTGGCGGACAGGGCTAATGAAAAACTGTTTTTT. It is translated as CASSLADRANEKLFF.